This record concerns one T cell receptor (beta chain) sequence. The data were obtained in a study of blood T cell repertoires in COVID-19. Original processing notes: By means of reference gene primer amplification, nucleated cell counts were estimated. Profiling relied on immunoSEQ multiplex PCR, and the TCRdb table lists in-frame clones only, not all of them. From that table come the V and J calls and clone size; the DNA was used to work out D and trimming. Of about 210,000 clones listed, 81% are singletons. Recruits, aged roughly 18 to 89 years, lived in 24 US areas. The sequenced material came from PBMCs or T cells enriched from blood (not recorded which). The receptor was derived from a woman aged 45-65 years with acute COVID-19.

DNA of the CDR3: TGTGCCAGCAGCAAGGGACTAGCGGTTAGCACAGATACGCAGTATTTT. Encoded protein: CASSKGLAVSTDTQYF. This chain joins TRBV7-2 and TRBJ2-3; 11 nucleotides agree with TRBD2. Looked up from germline, CDR1 is SGHTA and CDR2 is FQGNSA. This CDR3 has 16 residues. V was pared by 5 bases and J by 0 bases, with 4 bases of the junction left unmatched.